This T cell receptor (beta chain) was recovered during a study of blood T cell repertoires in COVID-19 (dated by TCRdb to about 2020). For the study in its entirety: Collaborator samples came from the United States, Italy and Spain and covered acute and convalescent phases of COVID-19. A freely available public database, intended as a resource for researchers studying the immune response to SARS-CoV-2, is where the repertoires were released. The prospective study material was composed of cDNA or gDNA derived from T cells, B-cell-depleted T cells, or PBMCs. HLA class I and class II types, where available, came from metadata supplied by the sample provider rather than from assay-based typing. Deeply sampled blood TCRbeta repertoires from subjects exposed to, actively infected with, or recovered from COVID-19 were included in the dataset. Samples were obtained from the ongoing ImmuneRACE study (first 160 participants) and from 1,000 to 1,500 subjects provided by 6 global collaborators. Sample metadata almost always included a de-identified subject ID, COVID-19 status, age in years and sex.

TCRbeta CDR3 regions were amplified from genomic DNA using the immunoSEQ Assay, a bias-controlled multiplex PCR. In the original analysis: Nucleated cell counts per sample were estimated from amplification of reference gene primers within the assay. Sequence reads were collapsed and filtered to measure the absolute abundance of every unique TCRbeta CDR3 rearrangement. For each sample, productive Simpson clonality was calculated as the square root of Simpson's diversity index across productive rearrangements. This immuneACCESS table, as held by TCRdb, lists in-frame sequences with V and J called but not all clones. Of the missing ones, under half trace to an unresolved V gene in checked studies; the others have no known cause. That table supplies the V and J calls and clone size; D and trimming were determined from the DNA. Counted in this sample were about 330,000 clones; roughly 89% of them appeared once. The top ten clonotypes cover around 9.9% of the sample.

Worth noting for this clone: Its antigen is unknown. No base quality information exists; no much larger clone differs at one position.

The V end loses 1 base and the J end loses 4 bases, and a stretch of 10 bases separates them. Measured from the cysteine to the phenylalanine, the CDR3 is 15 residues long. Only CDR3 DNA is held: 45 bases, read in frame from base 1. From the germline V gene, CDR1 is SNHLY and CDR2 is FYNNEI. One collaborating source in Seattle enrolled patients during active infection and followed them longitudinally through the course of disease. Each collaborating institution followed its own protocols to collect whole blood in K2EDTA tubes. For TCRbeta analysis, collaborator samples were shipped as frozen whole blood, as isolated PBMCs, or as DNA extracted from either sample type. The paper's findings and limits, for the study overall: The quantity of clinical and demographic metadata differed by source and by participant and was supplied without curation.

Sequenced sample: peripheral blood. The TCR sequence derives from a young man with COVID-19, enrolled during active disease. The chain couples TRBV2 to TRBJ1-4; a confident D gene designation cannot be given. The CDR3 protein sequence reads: CASSEGRRNNEKLFF. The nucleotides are TGTGCCAGCAGTGAAGGACGGCGGAATAATGAAAAACTGTTTTTT.